The 23 T cell receptor beta chains listed next were all sequenced from one sample in a study of shared clonotypes between healthy human individuals. The protocol was immunoSEQ multiplex PCR, while the TCRdb copy is restricted to in-frame clones and leaves out a portion. The sample holds 2 million to 2.5 million clones, just under 95% seen once. Material for sequencing was naive CD4+ T cells from PBMCs. Subset of the sample: CD45RA+ positively selected. Every receptor here comes from a man younger than 35 in good health. Some clones in this sample may be carry-over from other donors' samples.

The V gene is TRBV28, the J gene TRBJ2-7; no firm D call. Per the germline V gene, CDR1 is MDHEN and CDR2 is SYDVKM. The ends were cut back, 7 bases at V and 6 bases at J, with 13 bases in the middle. This CDR3 is built from 12 residues. CDR3 amino acids: CASISPLGEQYF. The CDR3 region has the DNA TGTGCCAGCATTTCCCCTTTGGGCGAGCAGTACTTC.

V is TRBV7-8 and J is TRBJ2-1, with 10 bases identical to TRBD1. V dropped 5 bases and J dropped 4; count of bases not matched to a gene: 5. This CDR3 is 15 amino acids long. Germline lookup yields CDR1 SGHVS and CDR2 FQNEAQ. CDR3 sequence: CASSPGTGDYNEQFF. The CDR3 DNA reads as TGTGCCAGCAGCCCCGGGACAGGGGATTACAATGAGCAGTTCTTC.

The V call is TRBV25-1, the J call TRBJ2-1; D not resolved. Germline V lookup: CDR1 MGHDK, CDR2 SYGVNS. There are 16 residues in the CDR3. V was cut by 6 bases and J by 10 bases, with 25 bases left in between. The CDR3 is CASSRVLAAPVGEQFF. In DNA form, the CDR3 reads TGTGCCAGCAGCCGGGTGTTGGCGGCCCCCGTGGGGGAGCAGTTCTTC.

The chain combines TRBV4-1 with TRBJ2-3; D is uncertain. This CDR3 region has 17 residues. Germline-derived CDR1 and CDR2 are MGHRA and YSYEKL. Trimming removed 1 base from V and 0 bases from J, with 14 bases in between. The DNA for the CDR3 is TGCGCCAGCAGCCAAGGAAGAGTTACGGGTAGCACAGATACGCAGTATTTT. Translated, it gives CASSQGRVTGSTDTQYF.

This chain links TRBV10-3 with TRBJ2-1; TRBD1 matches at 10 bases. CDR1 is ENHRY and CDR2 is SYGVKD in the germline V gene. With 3 bases clipped from V and 6 bases from J, the junction kept 5 bases outside the gene matches. The CDR3 length is 15 residues. CDR3 loop: CAISDRRTGGNEQFF. CDR3 sequence (DNA): TGTGCCATCAGTGACAGGAGGACAGGGGGCAATGAGCAGTTCTTC.

V usage is TRBV5-1 and J usage is TRBJ2-1; a weak D match, TRBD1 (5 bases). Germline loops: CDR1 SGHRS, CDR2 YFSETQ. This CDR3 has 13 amino acids. V lost 4 bases to trimming and J lost 10 bases, with 15 bases between them. The chain's CDR3 is CASSPPPYREQFF. The CDR3 bases are TGCGCCAGCAGCCCGCCACCGTACAGGGAGCAGTTCTTC.

This clone was detected once. This chain links TRBV5-4 with TRBJ2-7; 9 nucleotides agree with TRBD2. Germline CDR1 SGHNT, CDR2 YYREEE (reference sequence). V trimming: 4 bases; J trimming: 0 bases; junction bases outside the gene matches: 2. This CDR3 contains 14 residues. CDR3 in amino acids: CASSATSGSYEQYF. Here the CDR3 DNA reads TGTGCCAGCAGCGCGACTAGCGGCTCCTACGAGCAGTACTTC.

The V gene is TRBV29-1, the J gene TRBJ2-1; D assignment may be TRBD1 or TRBD2 (5 bases each). V lost 6 bases and J lost 8, with 11 bases in between. The length of the CDR3 is 11 residues. Germline V CDR1 and CDR2: SQVTM, ANQGSEA. CDR3 bases: TGCAGCGTCAATCGGGGCGATGAGCAGTTCTTC. This sequence encodes CSVNRGDEQFF.

The V call is TRBV4-1, the J call TRBJ2-1; 8 bases align to TRBD2. Germline loops: CDR1 MGHRA, CDR2 YSYEKL. J gave up 3 bases and V 4 bases, and 5 bases lay outside the gene matches. The length of the CDR3 is 15 residues. DNA of the CDR3: TGCGCCAGCAGCCGATTAGCGGGAATCTACAATGAGCAGTTCTTC. Translation: CASSRLAGIYNEQFF.

V is TRBV6-6 and J is TRBJ1-4; 7 positions agree with TRBD1. With V trimmed by 6 bases and J by 7 bases, 5 bases remained unmatched. The CDR3 has 13 amino acids. Germline V gene sequence: CDR1 MNHNY, CDR2 SVGAGI (reference sequence). CDR3: CASRRQGGEKLFF. The CDR3 DNA reads as TGTGCCAGCAGAAGACAGGGAGGTGAAAAACTGTTTTTT.

The V and J genes are TRBV7-3 and TRBJ2-2, with D possibly TRBD1 on 6 matching bases. CDR1 and CDR2 (germline): SGHTA, FQGTGA. The V end was cut by 5 bases, the J end by 0 bases, with 10 bases between. CDR3 length: 15 residues. CDR3 bases: TGTGCCAGCAGCGTCGGACAGCCGAACACCGGGGAGCTGTTTTTT. It encodes CASSVGQPNTGELFF.

The chain carries TRBV5-6 and TRBJ1-2; TRBD1 might be the D (6 bases). With 4 bases removed from V and 2 bases from J, the gap between germline ends came to 18 bases. Germline V gene sequence: CDR1 SGHDT, CDR2 YYEEEE. The CDR3 totals 16 residues. The CDR3 nucleotides are TGTGCCAGCAGCCCCTTTGGTCAGGGGTACAACTATGGCTACACCTTC. It encodes CASSPFGQGYNYGYTF.

The rearrangement uses TRBV15 and TRBJ2-5, with D perhaps TRBD2 (5 bases). Per germline, CDR1 LNHNV and CDR2 YYDKDF (reference sequence). With 0 bases removed from V and 5 bases from J, the gap between germline ends came to 13 bases. The CDR3 contains 15 residues. The CDR3 loop is CATSRDRGIRETQYF. The CDR3 region has the DNA TGTGCCACCAGCAGAGATAGAGGGATACGGGAGACCCAGTACTTC.

Concerning this clone: Other DNA sequences from this sample encode an identical CDR3 as well. CDR3 in amino acids: CASSSSQETQYF. The CDR3 DNA follows: TGTGCCAGTAGTAGCAGCCAAGAGACCCAGTACTTC. The chain combines TRBV19 with TRBJ2-5, with D unclear. V was trimmed by 4 bases and J by 1 base, leaving 4 bases between them. Germline lookup yields CDR1 LNHDA and CDR2 SQIVND (reference sequence). The CDR3 has 12 residues. Full variable domain (rest looked up from reference TRBV19 and TRBJ2-5): DGGITQSPKYLFRKEGQNVTLSCEQNLNHDAMYWYRQDPGQGLRLIYYSQIVNDFQKGDIAEGYSVSREKKESFPLTVTSAQKNPTAFYLCASSSSQETQYFGPGTRLLVL.

This clone came up once. This same CDR3 is encoded by further DNA sequences in the sample. The chain carries TRBV28 and TRBJ1-1; 9 bases agree with TRBD1. Trimming cost V 4 bases and J 1 base; bases outside gene matches: 4. The CDR3 length is 15 residues. CDR1 is MDHEN, CDR2 SYDVKM, per germline. CDR3 DNA sequence: TGTGCCAGCAGTTCACAGGGGGCTGGGAACACTGAAGCTTTCTTT. Translation gives CASSSQGAGNTEAFF.

The chain has TRBV7-3 and TRBJ1-1, with 9 bases that match TRBD1. The V gene end was trimmed by 4 bases and the J gene end by 6 bases; junction bases not matched to a gene: 9. The CDR3 sequence is 15 residues long. Germline V gene lookup returns CDR1 SGHTA and CDR2 FQGTGA. CDR3 in DNA: TGTGCCAGCAGCTCCCTAGGGGACAGGGTCTCTGAAGCTTTCTTT. Its translation is CASSSLGDRVSEAFF.

This clone was detected once. The rearrangement links TRBV7-3 to TRBJ1-1, with D perhaps matching TRBD1 (5 bases). This CDR3 is built from 12 residues. The V end lost 2 bases, the J end lost 12 bases, and 13 bases lay between the germline ends. Germline V gene data show CDR1 as SGHTA and CDR2 as FQGTGA. The CDR3 coding sequence is TGTGCCAGCAGCTTAGAATGGGGGGAAACTTTCTTT. Its protein is CASSLEWGETFF.

Turning to this clone: The sample has other DNA sequences that encode this CDR3 too. The CDR3 DNA sequence: TGTGCCAGCAGCCCCCGGACAAGCTCCTACGAGCAGTACTTC. It encodes CASSPRTSSYEQYF. The chain joins TRBV9 to TRBJ2-7; perhaps TRBD1 as D (5 bases). Trimming removed 4 bases from V and 0 bases from J, with 11 bases in between. The CDR3 runs to 14 residues. CDR1 and CDR2 (germline): SGDLS, YYNGEE.

The rearrangement links TRBV6-5 to TRBJ2-1, with 8 bases fitting TRBD1. Germline CDR1 MNHEY, CDR2 SVGAGI. V dropped 6 bases and J dropped 1; count of bases not matched to a gene: 8. The CDR3 totals 16 residues. CDR3 amino acids: CASSYQGQASYNEQFF. CDR3 coding DNA: TGTGCCAGCAGCTACCAGGGACAGGCTTCCTACAATGAGCAGTTCTTC.

V is TRBV27 and J is TRBJ2-1; D gene uncertain. Between the trimmed V and J ends, which lost 1 base and 7 bases, there was a span of 8 bases. This CDR3 contains 13 residues. Germline CDR1 and CDR2: MNHEY and SMNVEV (reference sequence). CDR3 sequence: CASSLFASNEQFF. DNA of the CDR3: TGTGCCAGCAGTTTATTTGCCTCAAATGAGCAGTTCTTC.

The chain has TRBV7-2 and TRBJ1-4; D ambiguous. The CDR3 loop spans 17 amino acids. Trimming removed 1 base from V and 6 bases from J, with 18 bases in between. Germline CDR1 SGHTA, CDR2 FQGNSA. The CDR3 loop reads CASSLGSLGRRDEKLFF. DNA of the CDR3: TGTGCCAGCAGCTTAGGATCTCTGGGAAGGCGGGATGAAAAACTGTTTTTT. The full variable domain, in which reference TRBV7-2 and TRBJ1-4 provide the parts outside the CDR3, is GAGVSQSPSNKVTEKGKDVELRCDPISGHTALYWYRQSLGQGLEFLIYFQGNSAPDKSGLPSDRFSAERTGGSVSTLTIQRTQQEDSAVYLCASSLGSLGRRDEKLFFGSGTQLSVL.

The chain combines TRBV7-3 with TRBJ2-1; no clear D gene. V dropped 3 bases and J dropped 10 bases, with 10 bases sitting between them. Germline V lookup: CDR1 SGHTA, CDR2 FQGTGA. The CDR3 contains 12 residues. CDR3 region: CASSFGANEQFF. The CDR3 DNA is TGTGCCAGCAGCTTTGGAGCGAACGAGCAGTTCTTC.

This chain joins TRBV9 and TRBJ2-6; D gene unclear. The CDR3 spans 15 residues. Germline V gives CDR1 SGDLS, CDR2 YYNGEE. Trimming removed 5 bases from V and 1 base from J, with 10 bases in between. Here the CDR3 DNA reads TGTGCCAGCAGTACCCCGCCTTCTGGGGCCAACGTCCTGACTTTC. Amino acids: CASSTPPSGANVLTF.